This record covers a single T cell receptor beta chain. Antigen unknown. Since the library was made to target alpha chains, this beta chain is a stray read and its abundance is not meaningful. Time point in this sample: sample taken at primary tumor resection. TCRs were sequenced from unsorted whole RNA of tumor, nontumor lung or PBMC. The source of the sample is a study of spatial heterogeneity in lung cancer. Study details: Detected beta-chain sequences consistently exceeded alpha-chain sequences. Whole-study findings and limits: Intratumoral expanded alpha and beta TCR counts were found to track tumor mutation counts.

CDR3 length: 15 amino acids. Trimming took off 6 bases at V and 8 bases at J, with 21 bases between the two ends. TCRdb re-called the 5' RACE reads through MiXCR, storing one row per CDR3 protein. There are about 18,000 distinct CDR3 sequences in the sample; approximately 9.7% occur only once, and less than 25% lies in the top ten. Sample: lung tumor tissue, taken at surgery. This receptor was identified in a female donor with early-stage non-small cell lung cancer. The chain combines TRBV12-3 or TRBV12-4 with TRBJ2-3; possible D gene TRBD1, 5 bases. The CDR3 DNA follows: TGTGCCAGCAGCTCAACGGTGGGGCCTAAACGTACGCAGTATTTT. Translation gives CASSSTVGPKRTQYF.